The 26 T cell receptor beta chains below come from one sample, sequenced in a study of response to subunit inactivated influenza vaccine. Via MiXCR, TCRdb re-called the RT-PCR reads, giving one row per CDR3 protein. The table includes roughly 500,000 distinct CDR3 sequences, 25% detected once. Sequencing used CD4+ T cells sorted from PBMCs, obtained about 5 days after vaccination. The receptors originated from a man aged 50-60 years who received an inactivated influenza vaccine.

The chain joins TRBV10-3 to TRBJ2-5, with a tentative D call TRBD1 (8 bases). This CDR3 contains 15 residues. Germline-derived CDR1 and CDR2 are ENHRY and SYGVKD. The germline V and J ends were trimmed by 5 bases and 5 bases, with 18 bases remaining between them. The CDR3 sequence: CAISNTGGELETQYF. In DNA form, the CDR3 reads TGTGCCATCAGTAATACAGGGGGGGAACTGGAGACCCAGTACTTC.

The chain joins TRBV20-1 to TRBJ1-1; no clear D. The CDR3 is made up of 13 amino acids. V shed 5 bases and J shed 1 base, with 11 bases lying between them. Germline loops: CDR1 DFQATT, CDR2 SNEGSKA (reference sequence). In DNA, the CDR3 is TGCAGTGCTTACCGGGTCGCGAACACTGAAGCTTTCTTT. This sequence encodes CSAYRVANTEAFF.

CDR3 nucleotide sequence: TGTGCCAGCAGCCGGAGCGGGAGAGGGACAGAGACCCAGTACTTC. Translated: CASSRSGRGTETQYF. The J gene is TRBJ2-5, the V gene TRBV9; the match to TRBD2 covers 8 bases. This CDR3 is 15 amino acids long. V lost 4 bases, J lost 4 bases, and 9 bases stayed unmatched. Germline V gene sequence: CDR1 SGDLS, CDR2 YYNGEE.

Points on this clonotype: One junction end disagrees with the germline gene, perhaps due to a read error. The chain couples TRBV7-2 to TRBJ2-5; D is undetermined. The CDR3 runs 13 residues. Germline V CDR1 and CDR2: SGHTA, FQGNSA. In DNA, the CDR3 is TGTGCCAGCAGCTTACAGGTCCAAGAGACCCAGAATTTC. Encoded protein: CASSLQVQETQNF.

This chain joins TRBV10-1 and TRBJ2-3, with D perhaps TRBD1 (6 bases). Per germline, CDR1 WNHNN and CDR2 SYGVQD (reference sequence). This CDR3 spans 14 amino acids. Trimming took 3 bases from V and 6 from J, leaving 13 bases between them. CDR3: CASSDGTLLDTQYF. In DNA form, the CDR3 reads TGCGCCAGCAGTGACGGGACACTCCTGGATACGCAGTATTTT.

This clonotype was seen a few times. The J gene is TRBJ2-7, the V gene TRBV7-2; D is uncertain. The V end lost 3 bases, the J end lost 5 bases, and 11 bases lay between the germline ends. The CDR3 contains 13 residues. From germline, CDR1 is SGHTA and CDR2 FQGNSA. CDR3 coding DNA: TGTGCCAGCAGCTTGGAAAGGTTGGACGAGCAGTACTTC. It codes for CASSLERLDEQYF.

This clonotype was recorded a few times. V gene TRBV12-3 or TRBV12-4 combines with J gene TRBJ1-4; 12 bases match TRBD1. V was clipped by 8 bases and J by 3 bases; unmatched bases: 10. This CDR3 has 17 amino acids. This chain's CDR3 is CASSAGQGAWANEKLFF. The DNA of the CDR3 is TGTGCCAGCTCGGCGGGACAGGGGGCATGGGCTAATGAAAAACTGTTTTTT.

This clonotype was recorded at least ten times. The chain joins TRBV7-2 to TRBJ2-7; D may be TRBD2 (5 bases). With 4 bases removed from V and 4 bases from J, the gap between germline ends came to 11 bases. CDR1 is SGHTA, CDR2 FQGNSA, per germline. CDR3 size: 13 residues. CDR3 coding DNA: TGTGCCAGCAGCTCCCGGGAAGGGTACGAGCAGTACTTC. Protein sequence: CASSSREGYEQYF. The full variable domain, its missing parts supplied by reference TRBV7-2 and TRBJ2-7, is GAGVSQSPSNKVTEKGKDVELRCDPISGHTALYWYRQSLGQGLEFLIYFQGNSAPDKSGLPSDRFSAERTGGSVSTLTIQRTQQEDSAVYLCASSSREGYEQYFGPGTRLTVT.

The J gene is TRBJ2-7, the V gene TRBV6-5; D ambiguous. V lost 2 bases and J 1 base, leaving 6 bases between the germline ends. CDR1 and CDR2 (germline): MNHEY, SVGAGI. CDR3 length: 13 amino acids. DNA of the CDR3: TGTGCCAGCAGTTACCGCCAGTCCTACGAGCAGTACTTC. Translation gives CASSYRQSYEQYF.

The CDR3 DNA reads TGTGCCAGCAGTTACTTGCGGCAGGGCGGAGCGTACAATGAGCAGTTCTTC. As protein: CASSYLRQGGAYNEQFF. The chain is built from TRBV6-5 and TRBJ2-1; D may be TRBD1 (5 bases). CDR3 size: 17 residues. Germline V gene data show CDR1 as MNHEY and CDR2 as SVGAGI. V gave up 1 base and J gave up 4 bases, with 17 bases separating them.

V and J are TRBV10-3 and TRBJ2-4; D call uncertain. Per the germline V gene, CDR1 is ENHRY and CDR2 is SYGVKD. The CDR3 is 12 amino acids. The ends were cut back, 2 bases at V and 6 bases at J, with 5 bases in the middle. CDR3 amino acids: CAISERLNIQYF. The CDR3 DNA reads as TGTGCCATCAGTGAGAGGTTAAACATTCAGTACTTC.

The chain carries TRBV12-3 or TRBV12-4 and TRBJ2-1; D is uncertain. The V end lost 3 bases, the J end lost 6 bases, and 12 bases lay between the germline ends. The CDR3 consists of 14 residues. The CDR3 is CASSLSWPTNEQFF. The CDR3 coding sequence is TGTGCCAGCAGTTTGTCGTGGCCGACCAATGAGCAGTTCTTC.

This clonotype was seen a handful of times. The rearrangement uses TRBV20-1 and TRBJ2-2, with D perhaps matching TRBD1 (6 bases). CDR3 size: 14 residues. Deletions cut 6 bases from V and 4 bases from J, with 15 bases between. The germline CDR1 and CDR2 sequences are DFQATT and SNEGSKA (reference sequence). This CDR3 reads CSARQGSPTGELFF. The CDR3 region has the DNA TGCAGTGCCAGGCAGGGGAGCCCCACCGGGGAGCTGTTTTTT.

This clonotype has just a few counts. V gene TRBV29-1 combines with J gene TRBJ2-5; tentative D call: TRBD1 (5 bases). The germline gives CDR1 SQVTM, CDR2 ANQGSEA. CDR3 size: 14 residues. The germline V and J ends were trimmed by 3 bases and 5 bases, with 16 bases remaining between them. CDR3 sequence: CSVEGWAGMETQYF. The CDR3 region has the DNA TGCAGCGTTGAGGGGTGGGCAGGGATGGAGACCCAGTACTTC.

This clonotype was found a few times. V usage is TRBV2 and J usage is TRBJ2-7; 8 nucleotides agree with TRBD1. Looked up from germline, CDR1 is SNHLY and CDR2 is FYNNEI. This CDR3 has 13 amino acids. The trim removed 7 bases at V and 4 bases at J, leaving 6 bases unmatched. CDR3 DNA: TGTGCCAGCACCCGGGACAGGTATTACGAGCAGTACTTC. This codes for CASTRDRYYEQYF. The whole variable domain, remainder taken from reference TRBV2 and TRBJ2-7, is EPEVTQTPSHQVTQMGQEVILRCVPISNHLYFYWYRQILGQKVEFLVSFYNNEISEKSEIFDDQFSVERPDGSNFTLKIRSTKLEDSAMYFCASTRDRYYEQYFGPGTRLTVT.

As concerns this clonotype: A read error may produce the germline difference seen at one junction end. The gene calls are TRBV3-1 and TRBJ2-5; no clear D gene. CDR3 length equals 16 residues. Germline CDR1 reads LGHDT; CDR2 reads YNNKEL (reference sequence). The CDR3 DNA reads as TGTGCCAGCATCCAAGTTCGGCGGCAGCTCCAAGAGACCCAGTACTTC. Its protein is CASIQVRRQLQETQYF.

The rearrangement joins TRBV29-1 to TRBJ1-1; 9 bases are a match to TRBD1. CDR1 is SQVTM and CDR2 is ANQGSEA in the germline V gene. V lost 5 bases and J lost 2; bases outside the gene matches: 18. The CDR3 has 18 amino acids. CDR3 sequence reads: CSVNPGTSNRGLNTEAFF. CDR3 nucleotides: TGCAGCGTTAACCCGGGGACGTCCAACAGGGGGCTTAACACTGAAGCTTTCTTT.

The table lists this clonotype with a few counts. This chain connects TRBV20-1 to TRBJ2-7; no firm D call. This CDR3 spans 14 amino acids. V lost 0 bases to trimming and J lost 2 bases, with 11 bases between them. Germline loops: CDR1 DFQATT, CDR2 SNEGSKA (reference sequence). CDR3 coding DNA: TGCAGTGCTAGAGATAGTGGCAGCCCCTACGAGCAGTACTTC. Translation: CSARDSGSPYEQYF.

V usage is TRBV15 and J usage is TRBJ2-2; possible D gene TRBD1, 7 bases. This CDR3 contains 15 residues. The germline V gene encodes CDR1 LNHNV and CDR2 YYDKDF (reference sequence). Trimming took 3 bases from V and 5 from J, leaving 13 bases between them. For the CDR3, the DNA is TGTGCCACCAGCAGCCGACAGGGAGGTACCGGGGAGCTGTTTTTT. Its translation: CATSSRQGGTGELFF.

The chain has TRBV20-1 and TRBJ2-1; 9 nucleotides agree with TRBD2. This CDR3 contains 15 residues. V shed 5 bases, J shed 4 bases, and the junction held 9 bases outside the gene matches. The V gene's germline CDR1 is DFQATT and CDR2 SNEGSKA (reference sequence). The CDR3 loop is CSALSVAGVYNEQFF. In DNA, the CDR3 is TGCAGTGCTCTGTCCGTAGCGGGGGTTTACAATGAGCAGTTCTTC.

The DNA for the CDR3 is TGCAGTGCTAGGGGGACAGGTAAAGCTTTCTTT. Translation: CSARGTGKAFF. The rearrangement uses TRBV20-1 and TRBJ1-1; 8 nucleotides match TRBD1. This CDR3 is 11 amino acids long. V lost 3 bases to trimming and J lost 9 bases; unmatched junction nucleotides: 3. The germline CDR1 and CDR2 sequences are DFQATT and SNEGSKA (reference sequence).

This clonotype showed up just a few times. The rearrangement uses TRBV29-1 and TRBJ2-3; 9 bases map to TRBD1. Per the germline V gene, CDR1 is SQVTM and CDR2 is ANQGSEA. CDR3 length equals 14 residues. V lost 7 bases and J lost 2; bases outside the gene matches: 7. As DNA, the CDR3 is TGCAGCGCATTACAGGGGGCGAACACAGATACGCAGTATTTT. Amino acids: CSALQGANTDTQYF.

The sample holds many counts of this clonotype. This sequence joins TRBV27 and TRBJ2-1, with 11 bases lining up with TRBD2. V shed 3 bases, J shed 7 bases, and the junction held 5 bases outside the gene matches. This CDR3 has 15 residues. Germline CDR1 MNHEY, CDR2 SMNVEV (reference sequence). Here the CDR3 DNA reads TGTGCCAGCAGTTTCGGTAGCGGGAGGGGTAATGAGCAGTTCTTC. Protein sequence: CASSFGSGRGNEQFF.

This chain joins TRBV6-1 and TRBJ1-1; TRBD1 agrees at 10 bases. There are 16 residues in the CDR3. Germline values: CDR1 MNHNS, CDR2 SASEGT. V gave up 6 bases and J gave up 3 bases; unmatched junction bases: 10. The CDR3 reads CASSQTAGTGDTEAFF. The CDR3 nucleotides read TGTGCCAGCAGCCAAACGGCCGGGACAGGGGACACTGAAGCTTTCTTT.

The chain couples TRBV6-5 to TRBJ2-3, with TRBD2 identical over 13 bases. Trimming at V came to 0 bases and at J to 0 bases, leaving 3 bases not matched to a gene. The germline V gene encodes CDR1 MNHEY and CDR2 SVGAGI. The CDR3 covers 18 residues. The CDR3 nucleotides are TGTGCCAGCAGTTACTCGGCGGGACTAGCGGGAAGCACAGATACGCAGTATTTT. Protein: CASSYSAGLAGSTDTQYF.

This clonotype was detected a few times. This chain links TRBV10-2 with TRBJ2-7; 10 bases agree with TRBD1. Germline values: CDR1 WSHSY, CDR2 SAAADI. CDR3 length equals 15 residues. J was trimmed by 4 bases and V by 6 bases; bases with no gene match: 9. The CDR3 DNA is TGCGCCAGCAGCGCCCGGGGACAGGGGCGGTACGAGCAGTACTTC. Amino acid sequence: CASSARGQGRYEQYF.